These 11 T cell receptor beta chains share one sample of origin, sequenced in a study of cytomegalovirus exposure and HLA in healthy donors. This PCR relied on a set of 60 Vbeta primers and 13 Jbeta primers. Sequenced by immunoSEQ multiplex PCR; TCRdb stores in-frame clones only, minus some. This sample's clone table lists over 70,000 clones. The sample comprised PBMCs. The receptors come from a middle-aged woman in good health and CMV-seropositive.

The chain combines TRBV14 with TRBJ2-5; D not certain. CDR1 and CDR2 from the germline V gene are SGHDN and FVKESK. This CDR3 region has 15 residues. Trimming left V 2 bases short and J 2 bases short, with 12 bases between. In nucleotides, the CDR3 is TGTGCCAGCAGCCAACCAGACCGAGGTCAAGAGACCCAGTACTTC. Translated, it gives CASSQPDRGQETQYF.

The V gene is TRBV15, the J gene TRBJ2-1; 11 bases fit TRBD2. The germline V gene has CDR1 LNHNV and CDR2 YYDKDF (reference sequence). This CDR3 is built from 15 residues. Trimming took 0 bases from V and 6 from J; bases not matched to a gene: 1. The CDR3 coding sequence is TGTGCCACCAGCAGAGATAGCGGGGGGGCCAATGAGCAGTTCTTC. It codes for CATSRDSGGANEQFF. Combining the CDR3 with reference TRBV15 and TRBJ2-1 gives the whole variable domain DAMVIQNPRYQVTQFGKPVTLSCSQTLNHNVMYWYQQKSSQAPKLLFHYYDKDFNNEADTPDNFQSRRPNTSFCFLDIRSPGLGDTAMYLCATSRDSGGANEQFFGPGTRLTVL.

The J gene is TRBJ2-3, the V gene TRBV9, with 9 bases fitting TRBD1. Losses at the gene ends were 4 bases for V and 5 bases for J; bases not matched to a gene: 20. Germline CDR1 reads SGDLS; CDR2 reads YYNGEE. The CDR3 covers 19 residues. The CDR3 spells CASSPEVVSGTGWRDTQYF. CDR3 sequence (DNA): TGTGCCAGCAGCCCCGAGGTTGTATCCGGGACAGGGTGGAGAGATACGCAGTATTTT. Full variable domain (missing parts from reference TRBV9 and TRBJ2-3): DSGVTQTPKHLITATGQRVTLRCSPRSGDLSVYWYQQSLDQGLQFLIQYYNGEERAKGNILERFSAQQFPDLHSELNLSSLELGDSALYFCASSPEVVSGTGWRDTQYFGPGTRLTVL.

The genes are TRBV6-1 and TRBJ2-2, with 8 bases lining up with TRBD1. V shed 8 bases, J shed 3 bases, and the junction held 5 bases outside the gene matches. The CDR3 runs to 14 residues. CDR1 and CDR2 (germline): MNHNS, SASEGT. Here the CDR3 reads CASGPTGDTGELFF. As DNA, the CDR3 is TGTGCCAGCGGTCCGACAGGGGACACCGGGGAGCTGTTTTTT.

In DNA form, the CDR3 reads TGTGCCAGCAGCGTAGGGGGACAGGCCTACGAGCAGTACTTC. Amino acids: CASSVGGQAYEQYF. J is TRBJ2-7 and V is TRBV9, with 8 bases matching TRBD1. Germline V gene data show CDR1 as SGDLS and CDR2 as YYNGEE. Trimming at V came to 0 bases and at J to 2 bases, leaving 1 base not matched to a gene. The CDR3 extends over 14 amino acids.

Points on this clone: Other DNA sequences in this sample translate to the same CDR3. The chain links TRBV10-3 to TRBJ2-2; no definite D call. In germline, CDR1 is ENHRY, CDR2 SYGVKD. This CDR3 is built from 12 residues. The V gene lost 6 bases and the J gene lost 7 bases, with 9 bases spanning the gap. This chain's CDR3 is CAISESSGELFF. In nucleotides, the CDR3 is TGTGCCATCAGCGAGAGTAGCGGGGAGCTGTTTTTT.

The V call is TRBV11-1, the J call TRBJ2-7; 10 bases are shared with TRBD1. Unmatched junction bases numbered 6, after V lost 2 bases and J lost 8 bases. CDR3 length: 14 amino acids. Germline V gene lookup returns CDR1 SGHAT and CDR2 FQDESV (reference sequence). The DNA of the CDR3 is TGTGCCAGCAGCTTACCGGGACAGGGGTGGAAGCAGTACTTC. Translating gives CASSLPGQGWKQYF.

This sequence joins TRBV7-9 and TRBJ1-1; no definite D call. This CDR3 is 11 amino acids long. The germline V and J ends were trimmed by 5 bases and 11 bases, with 12 bases remaining between them. CDR1 is SEHNR and CDR2 is FQNEAQ in the germline V gene (reference sequence). The CDR3 bases are TGTGCCAGCAGCCTATCCACCGATGCTTTCTTT. Translating gives CASSLSTDAFF.

The chain recombines TRBV5-4 with TRBJ2-3, with TRBD2 matching over 9 bases. There are 13 residues in the CDR3. After removal of 4 bases from V and 5 bases from J, the junction contained 2 bases not matched to a gene. CDR1 and CDR2 from the germline V gene are SGHNT and YYREEE (reference sequence). As DNA, the CDR3 is TGTGCCAGCAGCCCGCGGGGGGGAGATACGCAGTATTTT. Translated, it gives CASSPRGGDTQYF.

V is TRBV28 and J is TRBJ1-1; tentative D call: TRBD1 (5 bases). The CDR3 sequence is 13 residues long. V gave up 7 bases and J gave up 3 bases, with 12 bases separating them. Germline V gene sequence: CDR1 MDHEN, CDR2 SYDVKM. CDR3 sequence: CASTWGLDTEAFF. The DNA of the CDR3 is TGTGCCAGCACTTGGGGACTGGACACTGAAGCTTTCTTT.

The chain uses TRBV10-3 and TRBJ1-2, with TRBD1 as a possible D gene (6 bases). The germline V gene encodes CDR1 ENHRY and CDR2 SYGVKD. CDR3 length: 15 amino acids. V was clipped by 3 bases and J by 1 base, with 12 bases between them. The CDR3 DNA reads TGTGCCATCAGTGAAGAAGGCAGGGGTAACTATGGCTACACCTTC. It is translated as CAISEEGRGNYGYTF.